This T cell receptor (beta chain) originates from a study of a mutant IDH1 vaccine in newly diagnosed glioma. Only in-frame clones appear in the TCRdb table, and some are missing; sequencing was by immunoSEQ multiplex PCR. The profile shows around 30,000 clones, 80% to 85% of them singletons. The CDR3 length is 15 residues. Germline V gene sequence: CDR1 SGHRS, CDR2 YFSETQ. Between the trimmed V and J ends, which lost 2 bases and 6 bases, there was a span of 14 bases. Turning to this clone: Its matching antigen is unknown.

The time point: week 47, end of study. Topical imiquimod accompanied each vaccine dose, which consisted of 300 ug of mutant IDH1 20-mer peptide. The sample was PBMCs, taken from a glioma patient whose treatment included an IDH1 peptide vaccine. The chain uses TRBV5-1 and TRBJ1-4; D is ambiguous. The TCR sequence derives from a man aged 30-40 years with glioma. CDR3 sequence reads: CASSFNQQGDEKLFF. Here the CDR3 DNA reads TGCGCCAGCAGCTTTAACCAACAAGGAGATGAAAAACTGTTTTTT.